This record looks at one T cell receptor (beta chain) sequence and its context. TCRdb reprocessed the 5' RACE reads and stores each CDR3 protein as one record, lacking DNA. Here the sample table reports some 600,000 distinct CDR3 sequences. This record belongs to a study of T cells expressing NK-cell markers. Study in general: Among eight sequenced donors, seven carried HCMV seropositivity while one was seronegative.

This CDR3 has 17 residues. In germline, CDR1 is SGHRS, CDR2 YFSETQ. This clonotype was obtained from a man between 18 and 29 years old in good health. The chain carries TRBV5-1 and TRBJ2-1; the D gene TCRdb calls, TRBD1, cannot be checked with no DNA. The specimen was blood T cells: a sorted CD56 or NKG2C T cell subset, CD4+ or CD8+ T cells, or bulk PBMC T cells (not recorded which). Here the CDR3 reads CASSPSPLAYMRNEQFF. Variable domain in full (rest from reference TRBV5-1 and TRBJ2-1): KAGVTQTPRYLIKTRGQQVTLSCSPISGHRSVSWYQQTPGQGLQFLFEYFSETQRNKGNFPGRFSGRQFSNSRSEMNVSTLELGDSALYLCASSPSPLAYMRNEQFFGPGTRLTVL.